Following are 25 T cell receptor beta chains from one sample sequenced in a study of regulatory T cells in long-lasting Graves disease. The authors built TCR beta libraries using iRepertoire HTBI primers and Arm-PCR of CDR3 regions. TCRdb reprocessed the multiplex PCR reads with MiXCR, giving one entry per CDR3 protein. The data hold more than 300,000 distinct CDR3 sequences, with around 16% observed a single time. Regarding time point: newly diagnosed GD, antithyroid drugs for less than 3 months. Following extraction of RNA from PBMCs, that RNA was used to make the TCR library. Material: peripheral blood mononuclear cells (PBMCs), obtained at new diagnosis, from a patient treated with antithyroid drugs. The source is a female donor with Graves disease.

The chain employs TRBV28 and TRBJ2-1; D gene uncertain. The CDR3 length is 16 residues. Trimming stripped 6 bases from V and 0 bases from J, with 15 bases between. Germline V gene sequence: CDR1 MDHEN, CDR2 SYDVKM. The CDR3 loop is CASSTDDWDSYNEQFF. The CDR3 DNA sequence: TGTGCCAGCAGCACCGATGACTGGGACTCCTACAATGAGCAGTTCTTC.

The CDR3 is CASSTTGLRSDYGYTF. The CDR3 bases are TGTGCCAGTAGTACTACAGGGTTGCGGAGTGACTATGGCTACACCTTC. V is TRBV19 and J is TRBJ1-2; maybe TRBD1 (6 bases). CDR3 size: 16 residues. From germline, CDR1 is LNHDA and CDR2 SQIVND (reference sequence). Trimming stripped 4 bases from V and 3 bases from J, with 18 bases between.

This clonotype was detected ten times or more. The chain employs TRBV15 and TRBJ1-2; D is possibly TRBD1 (5 bases). This CDR3 region has 16 residues. V shed 0 bases and J shed 4 bases, with 15 bases lying between them. The germline CDR1 and CDR2 sequences are LNHNV and YYDKDF (reference sequence). Here the CDR3 reads CATSRDLAGSSYGYTF. CDR3 nucleotide sequence: TGTGCCACCAGCAGAGATCTGGCAGGGTCTTCCTATGGCTACACCTTC.

This chain links TRBV20-1 with TRBJ2-3; D is unclear. Germline-derived CDR1 and CDR2 are DFQATT and SNEGSKA (reference sequence). The CDR3 extends over 13 amino acids. Trimming left V 3 bases short and J 1 base short, with 8 bases between. The CDR3 loop reads CSARSTGTDTQYF. The CDR3, as DNA: TGCAGTGCTAGGTCTACAGGCACAGATACGCAGTATTTT.

In this sample, this clonotype turned up a few times. The chain joins TRBV19 to TRBJ1-2; D is unresolved. The CDR3 is 13 amino acids. Between the trimmed V and J ends, which lost 5 bases and 7 bases, there was a span of 14 bases. Germline V gene sequence: CDR1 LNHDA, CDR2 SQIVND (reference sequence). CDR3 region: CASSPLSMGGYTF. CDR3 sequence (DNA): TGTGCCAGTAGTCCCCTCTCAATGGGTGGCTACACCTTC.

This rearrangement joins TRBV29-1 to TRBJ1-2, with 10 bases matching TRBD1. With 6 bases clipped from V and 6 bases from J, the junction kept 4 bases outside the gene matches. The germline gives CDR1 SQVTM, CDR2 ANQGSEA. The length of the CDR3 is 12 residues. CDR3 in DNA: TGCAGCGTCGACAGGGGGCAGAATGGCTACACCTTC. Amino acids: CSVDRGQNGYTF.

This clonotype was recorded many times. The chain couples TRBV5-1 to TRBJ1-1, with 8 bases that match TRBD1. The V segment lost 0 bases and the J segment 4 bases; nucleotides outside the gene matches: 17. This CDR3 spans 19 amino acids. From germline, CDR1 is SGHRS and CDR2 YFSETQ. The DNA of the CDR3 is TGCGCCAGCAGCTTGGTTTCAGGGGGCGGGTTGGTTTCAAGCACTGAAGCTTTCTTT. The encoded protein is CASSLVSGGGLVSSTEAFF. Variable domain in full (rest from reference TRBV5-1 and TRBJ1-1): KAGVTQTPRYLIKTRGQQVTLSCSPISGHRSVSWYQQTPGQGLQFLFEYFSETQRNKGNFPGRFSGRQFSNSRSEMNVSTLELGDSALYLCASSLVSGGGLVSSTEAFFGQGTRLTVV.

This clonotype has at least ten counts. The chain couples TRBV5-1 to TRBJ2-5; 9 bases align to TRBD1. V lost 4 bases and J lost 4; bases outside the gene matches: 5. The V gene's germline CDR1 is SGHRS and CDR2 YFSETQ. CDR3 length equals 14 residues. The CDR3 nucleotides read TGCGCCAGCAGCCCGGGACAGGGAAGAGAGACCCAGTACTTC. This gives the protein CASSPGQGRETQYF.

This clonotype was recorded many times. The CDR3 loop is CASSLGPGLASDTQYF. The DNA for the CDR3 is TGTGCCAGCAGCTTAGGGCCGGGACTAGCGTCAGATACGCAGTATTTT. The rearrangement links TRBV7-9 to TRBJ2-3, with 10 bases identical to TRBD2. J gave up 4 bases and V 1 base, and 5 bases lay outside the gene matches. In germline, CDR1 is SEHNR, CDR2 FQNEAQ (reference sequence). The CDR3 totals 16 residues.

This clonotype was seen repeatedly, ten times or more. The CDR3 region has the DNA TGTGCCAGCAGCGTAGGCGGGGACACCGGGGAGCTGTTTTTT. Protein sequence: CASSVGGDTGELFF. The chain combines TRBV9 with TRBJ2-2; TRBD2 is a possible D gene (6 bases). With 0 bases removed from V and 3 bases from J, the gap between germline ends came to 6 bases. The CDR3 is 14 amino acids. Germline values: CDR1 SGDLS, CDR2 YYNGEE.

This clonotype was detected ten times or more. The chain recombines TRBV6-1 with TRBJ1-1; 8 nucleotides agree with TRBD1. This CDR3 comprises 14 residues. Germline CDR1 and CDR2: MNHNS and SASEGT. V was clipped by 5 bases and J by 4 bases; unmatched bases: 6. In DNA form, the CDR3 reads TGTGCCAGCAGTCAACAGGGGGTAAGCACTGAAGCTTTCTTT. It encodes CASSQQGVSTEAFF.

The rearrangement uses TRBV4-1 and TRBJ2-1; possibly TRBD1 for D (6 bases). The germline CDR1 and CDR2 sequences are MGHRA and YSYEKL. The length of the CDR3 is 14 residues. Trimming left V 2 bases short and J 9 bases short, with 14 bases between. The DNA of the CDR3 is TGCGCCAGCAGCCAAAGGGCAGGGGCTGGTGAGCAGTTCTTC. It specifies CASSQRAGAGEQFF.

This clonotype was counted ten times or more. This chain links TRBV6-1 with TRBJ2-7, with 8 bases lining up with TRBD1. Trimming removed 6 bases from V and 5 bases from J; junction bases left unmatched: 9. Per the germline V gene, CDR1 is MNHNS and CDR2 is SASEGT. This CDR3 is 14 amino acids long. The CDR3 sequence: CASSLSRGRDEQYF. For the CDR3, the DNA is TGTGCCAGCAGCTTATCCAGGGGGCGGGACGAGCAGTACTTC.

This clonotype was detected only a few times. The V gene is TRBV14, the J gene TRBJ2-7, with TRBD2 identical over 11 bases. There are 16 residues in the CDR3. V shed 4 bases and J 1 base; nucleotides not matched to a gene: 6. Germline V gene sequence: CDR1 SGHDN, CDR2 FVKESK. The CDR3 DNA reads as TGTGCCAGCAGCCCTTATAGCGGGAGGGTTTCCTACGAGCAGTACTTC. Translated: CASSPYSGRVSYEQYF.

This clonotype came up many times. The V call is TRBV27, the J call TRBJ2-2, with D possibly matching TRBD1 (5 bases). This CDR3 comprises 14 residues. V was shortened by 0 bases and J by 6 bases, with 8 bases between the two germline ends. Germline-derived CDR1 and CDR2 are MNHEY and SMNVEV (reference sequence). The CDR3 loop is CASSLSIRAGELFF. The CDR3 DNA reads as TGTGCCAGCAGTTTATCCATCAGGGCCGGGGAGCTGTTTTTT.

The table lists this clonotype with many counts. This chain connects TRBV3-1 to TRBJ2-1; a weak D match, TRBD2 (6 bases). The germline CDR1 and CDR2 sequences are LGHDT and YNNKEL (reference sequence). The CDR3 sequence is 14 residues long. V was shortened by 2 bases and J by 7 bases, with 12 bases between the two germline ends. CDR3: CASSQTGGFNEQFF. CDR3 in DNA: TGTGCCAGCAGCCAAACCGGGGGTTTTAATGAGCAGTTCTTC.

This clonotype was picked up many times. V and J are TRBV7-3 and TRBJ2-1; the D is unclear. With 3 bases removed from V and 6 bases from J, the gap between germline ends came to 12 bases. In germline, CDR1 is SGHTA, CDR2 FQGTGA. CDR3 length: 14 amino acids. The CDR3 coding sequence is TGTGCCAGCAGCTTTTCTCCTGACGCCAATGAGCAGTTCTTC. Its protein product is CASSFSPDANEQFF.

The V gene is TRBV2, the J gene TRBJ1-2; maybe TRBD1 (5 bases). This CDR3 comprises 15 residues. Germline V gene lookup returns CDR1 SNHLY and CDR2 FYNNEI. Trimming cost V 1 base and J 0 bases, with 9 bases left between them. The CDR3: CASSEEGRANYGYTF. In DNA, the CDR3 is TGTGCCAGCAGTGAAGAGGGACGAGCTAACTATGGCTACACCTTC. The variable domain in full, completed from reference TRBV2 and TRBJ1-2, reads EPEVTQTPSHQVTQMGQEVILRCVPISNHLYFYWYRQILGQKVEFLVSFYNNEISEKSEIFDDQFSVERPDGSNFTLKIRSTKLEDSAMYFCASSEEGRANYGYTFGSGTRLTVV.

V gene TRBV15 combines with J gene TRBJ2-7; 9 positions agree with TRBD2. The germline gives CDR1 LNHNV, CDR2 YYDKDF (reference sequence). After removal of 1 base from V and 5 bases from J, the junction contained 3 bases not matched to a gene. CDR3 length: 14 amino acids. The CDR3 region is CATSRVTSGHEQYF. The CDR3 bases are TGTGCCACCAGCAGAGTCACTAGCGGGCACGAGCAGTACTTC. Complete variable domain (other parts from reference TRBV15 and TRBJ2-7): DAMVIQNPRYQVTQFGKPVTLSCSQTLNHNVMYWYQQKSSQAPKLLFHYYDKDFNNEADTPDNFQSRRPNTSFCFLDIRSPGLGDTAMYLCATSRVTSGHEQYFGPGTRLTVT.

This clonotype appeared many times. The chain has TRBV5-1 and TRBJ1-3; D call uncertain. V was cut by 5 bases and J by 0 bases, with 9 bases left in between. Germline V gene data show CDR1 as SGHRS and CDR2 as YFSETQ. The CDR3 runs to 14 residues. The CDR3 sequence: CASSPAISGNTIYF. CDR3 in DNA: TGCGCCAGCAGTCCAGCGATCTCTGGAAACACCATATATTTT.

This clonotype came up a few times. One base away lies a much larger clone, so this may be a sequencing read error. This chain joins TRBV7-3 and TRBJ2-2; possibly TRBD2 for D (6 bases). CDR3 size: 14 residues. Germline CDR1 reads SGHTA; CDR2 reads FQGTGA. CDR3 nucleotides: TGTGCCAGCAGCCGGGACTCGAACATCGGGGAGCTGTTTTTT. Encoded protein: CASSRDSNIGELFF.

Note on this clonotype: A single base separates this from a much larger clone, so it may be a read error. In DNA form, the CDR3 reads TGTGTCAGCAGATTTGCGGACACTGAAGCTTTCTTT. Protein sequence: CVSRFADTEAFF. J is TRBJ1-1 and V is TRBV7-9; the D is unclear. The CDR3 consists of 12 residues. CDR1 is SEHNR, CDR2 FQNEAQ, per germline (reference sequence).

This clonotype occurred many times. V and J are TRBV9 and TRBJ1-1; possibly TRBD1 for D (5 bases). CDR1 is SGDLS, CDR2 YYNGEE, per germline. The germline V and J ends were trimmed by 4 bases and 5 bases, with 15 bases remaining between them. CDR3 size: 14 residues. The CDR3 nucleotides read TGTGCCAGCAGCACCACAAGGGGAGGGACTGAAGCTTTCTTT. Its translation is CASSTTRGGTEAFF.

As to this clonotype: This likely traces to a read error, being one base from a far larger clone. This chain uses TRBV7-2 with TRBJ2-2; D ambiguous. The germline V gene encodes CDR1 SGHTA and CDR2 FQGNSA. Trimming cost V 4 bases and J 7 bases, with 7 bases left between them. The CDR3 has 12 residues. CDR3 DNA sequence: TGTGCCAGCAGCTCCCGTATCGGGGAGCTGTTTTTT. Translated, it gives CASSSRIGELFF.

With regard to this clonotype: A far larger clone is only one base removed, so a read error is likely. V is TRBV7-2 and J is TRBJ2-1; D is uncertain. The V gene's germline CDR1 is SGHTA and CDR2 FQGNSA. CDR3 length equals 13 residues. The V gene lost 6 bases and the J gene lost 3 bases, with 9 bases spanning the gap. CDR3 bases: TGTGCCAGCAGTCCGACTCACTACAATGAGCAGTTCTTC. As protein: CASSPTHYNEQFF.